A single sample gave rise to the 25 T cell receptor beta chains below, sequenced in a study of regulatory T cells in long-lasting Graves disease. Described time point: newly diagnosed GD, antithyroid drugs for less than 3 months. PBMC-extracted RNA yielded the TCR library. Relying on iRepertoire HTBI primers and Arm-PCR of CDR3 regions, the team built TCR beta libraries. TCRdb analysed the multiplex PCR reads with MiXCR anew, one entry per CDR3 protein. The sample includes some 560,000 distinct CDR3 sequences, more than 15% seen only once; the top ten take around a quarter. These same data were also listed under a study on T cells in Graves' hyperthyroidism and ophthalmopathy.

The sequenced sample was peripheral blood mononuclear cells (PBMCs), obtained at new diagnosis, from a patient treated with antithyroid drugs. The origin of the receptors is a woman aged 35-65 years with Graves disease.

Of note for this clonotype: Sequence at one end of the junction differs from germline and may be a read error. The chain is built from TRBV7-3 and TRBJ1-5, with 7 bases aligning to TRBD1. The germline CDR1 and CDR2 sequences are SGHTA and FQGTGA. The CDR3 runs 14 residues. This CDR3 is CASSEGDRDQSQHF. In DNA, the CDR3 is TGTGCCAGCAGCGAAGGGGACAGAGATCAGTCCCAGCATTTT.

This clonotype was seen only once. The chain is built from TRBV4-1 and TRBJ2-7; D gene ambiguous. Trimming removed 1 base at V and 2 bases at J, with 12 bases between. Germline lookup yields CDR1 MGHRA and CDR2 YSYEKL. CDR3 length equals 15 residues. CDR3: CASSQVLSATYEQYF. DNA for the CDR3: TGCGCCAGCAGCCAAGTACTTTCAGCTACCTACGAGCAGTACTTC.

This clonotype was recorded many times. The chain links TRBV10-3 to TRBJ2-3; 10 nucleotides agree with TRBD2. The CDR3 spans 16 residues. V lost 2 bases, J lost 2 bases, and 4 bases stayed unmatched. Germline V gives CDR1 ENHRY, CDR2 SYGVKD. In DNA form, the CDR3 reads TGTGCCATCAGTGAGATTAGCGGGGGGACCACAGATACGCAGTATTTT. Its protein is CAISEISGGTTDTQYF.

Ten or more counts support this clonotype. V usage is TRBV7-3 and J usage is TRBJ2-3; TRBD1 matches 8 bases. Trimming cost V 5 bases and J 4 bases; bases outside gene matches: 5. Germline V gives CDR1 SGHTA, CDR2 FQGTGA. This CDR3 comprises 14 residues. DNA of the CDR3: TGTGCCAGCAGCAGGACAGGGCCCCCAGATACGCAGTATTTT. Translation gives CASSRTGPPDTQYF.

This chain links TRBV20-1 with TRBJ1-3, with 10 bases lining up with TRBD1. V shed 5 bases and J 0 bases; nucleotides not matched to a gene: 4. Germline loops: CDR1 DFQATT, CDR2 SNEGSKA (reference sequence). The CDR3 spans 15 residues. CDR3 in DNA: TGCAGTGCTCGGACAGGGGGGAGCTCTGGAAACACCATATATTTT. It yields the protein CSARTGGSSGNTIYF.

In its sample, this clonotype was seen a few times. The chain uses TRBV5-1 and TRBJ1-2; TRBD1 aligns across 10 bases. The CDR3 covers 17 residues. V was pared by 0 bases and J by 5 bases, with 10 bases of the junction left unmatched. The germline gives CDR1 SGHRS, CDR2 YFSETQ. CDR3 in DNA: TGCGCCAGCAGCTTGGCGGGACAGGGGTATTTGCGGTATGGCTACACCTTC. Amino acids: CASSLAGQGYLRYGYTF.

The rearrangement links TRBV4-1 to TRBJ1-1, with 8 bases identical to TRBD1. V lost 2 bases to trimming and J lost 0 bases; unmatched junction nucleotides: 8. CDR1 and CDR2 (germline): MGHRA, YSYEKL. The CDR3 extends over 17 amino acids. The CDR3 reads CASSQFPPGGMNTEAFF. The CDR3 DNA sequence: TGCGCCAGCAGCCAATTCCCCCCAGGGGGCATGAACACTGAAGCTTTCTTT.

This chain joins TRBV24-1 and TRBJ2-1, with 10 bases aligning to TRBD2. Trimming removed 0 bases from V and 1 base from J; junction bases left unmatched: 2. Germline V gene sequence: CDR1 KGHDR, CDR2 SFDVKD. This CDR3 is built from 17 residues. The CDR3 protein is CATSDLRSGGSYNEQFF. CDR3 sequence (DNA): TGTGCCACCAGTGATTTGCGTAGCGGGGGGTCCTACAATGAGCAGTTCTTC.

At least ten counts were recorded for this clonotype. This chain uses TRBV3-1 with TRBJ2-3; weak D call: TRBD2 (5 bases). The J call may be mistaken, given a closer DNA end match to TRBJ2-5. The germline V gene has CDR1 LGHDT and CDR2 YNNKEL (reference sequence). CDR3 length: 14 residues. CDR3 DNA sequence: TGTGCCAGCAGCCAGCCGGGGTCGTTAGAGACCCAGTACTTC. Encoded protein: CASSQPGSLETQYF.

This clonotype was counted many times. The rearrangement uses TRBV6-1 and TRBJ2-7, with D maybe TRBD2 (5 bases). The germline V and J ends were trimmed by 2 bases and 6 bases, with 14 bases remaining between them. Germline V gene data show CDR1 as MNHNS and CDR2 as SASEGT. This CDR3 is 14 amino acids long. CDR3 sequence: CASSEFDLLAEQYF. In nucleotides, the CDR3 is TGTGCCAGCAGTGAATTTGATCTCCTAGCCGAGCAGTACTTC.

Concerning this clonotype itself: This probably arose from a read error, given a far larger clone one base away. The J gene is TRBJ1-5, the V gene TRBV10-3, with 10 nucleotides matching TRBD1. CDR3 length equals 14 residues. Germline V CDR1 and CDR2: ENHRY, SYGVKD. V shed 4 bases, J shed 5 bases, and the junction held 2 bases outside the gene matches. The CDR3: CAISGTGGDQPQHF. For the CDR3, the DNA is TGTGCCATCAGTGGGACAGGGGGGGATCAGCCCCAGCATTTT.

V is TRBV12-3 or TRBV12-4 and J is TRBJ2-1; D tentatively reads TRBD1 or TRBD2 (6 bases each). This CDR3 contains 14 residues. V was pared by 3 bases and J by 7 bases, with 13 bases between. As DNA, the CDR3 is TGTGCCAGCAGTTTCTATAGGAGGGGGAATGAGCAGTTCTTC. Translated, it gives CASSFYRRGNEQFF.

In this sample, this clonotype turned up a few times. The rearrangement joins TRBV19 to TRBJ2-7; D ambiguous. This CDR3 region has 14 residues. From germline, CDR1 is LNHDA and CDR2 SQIVND (reference sequence). Trimming shortened V by 1 base and J by 5 bases, and 12 bases separated the two germline ends. CDR3 region: CASSIGAGSHEQYF. The CDR3 bases are TGTGCCAGTAGTATAGGGGCAGGTTCCCACGAGCAGTACTTC.

Comment on this clonotype: A much larger clone differs from this one at a single base, so this may be a read error. V is TRBV2 and J is TRBJ1-1; D gene unclear. The CDR3 contains 14 residues. Looked up from germline, CDR1 is SNHLY and CDR2 is FYNNEI. CDR3 coding DNA: TGTGCCAGCAGTGAAGGGGCGGATAACACTGAAGCTCTCTTT. Its translation is CASSEGADNTEALF.

This clonotype was recorded at least ten times. The chain uses TRBV20-1 and TRBJ2-7; 9 bases agree with TRBD2. The CDR3 is 16 residues long. Unmatched junction bases numbered 14, after V lost 5 bases and J lost 3 bases. The germline V gene encodes CDR1 DFQATT and CDR2 SNEGSKA (reference sequence). DNA for the CDR3: TGCAGTGCTCAGGACACAGGGACTAGCAGGGGCTACGAGCAGTACTTC. Translated, it gives CSAQDTGTSRGYEQYF.

Ten or more counts support this clonotype. V usage is TRBV9 and J usage is TRBJ2-7; D is unresolved. CDR1 and CDR2 (germline): SGDLS, YYNGEE. This CDR3 comprises 17 residues. Trimming removed 0 bases at V and 1 base at J, with 17 bases between. The CDR3 DNA sequence: TGTGCCAGCAGCGTAGTGGCCGGATTCGAATCATCCTACGAGCAGTACTTC. Translated, it gives CASSVVAGFESSYEQYF.

This clonotype occurred a few times. The chain joins TRBV12-3 or TRBV12-4 to TRBJ2-1; D unclear. The CDR3 has 14 amino acids. The ends were cut back, 1 base at V and 9 bases at J, with 13 bases in the middle. DNA for the CDR3: TGTGCCAGCAGTTTAGGGGGTCTGTCTGGTGAGCAGTTCTTC. This encodes CASSLGGLSGEQFF.

This clonotype was counted at least ten times. The chain employs TRBV7-8 and TRBJ2-3; TRBD2 agrees at 7 bases. The germline CDR1 and CDR2 sequences are SGHVS and FQNEAQ. This CDR3 has 16 amino acids. The J segment lost 5 bases and the V segment lost 4 bases, leaving 12 bases of the junction unmatched. The CDR3 loop reads CASSSLARGSGDTQYF. The CDR3 DNA is TGTGCCAGCAGCTCCCTGGCGCGGGGGTCAGGAGATACGCAGTATTTT. The whole variable domain, filled in from reference TRBV7-8 and TRBJ2-3, reads GAGVSQSPRYKVAKRGQDVALRCDPISGHVSLFWYQQALGQGPEFLTYFQNEAQLDKSGLPSDRFFAERPEGSVSTLKIQRTQQEDSAVYLCASSSLARGSGDTQYFGPGTRLTVL.

At least ten counts were recorded for this clonotype. The V gene is TRBV11-1, the J gene TRBJ2-1; D is unclear. Germline V gene lookup returns CDR1 SGHAT and CDR2 FQDESV (reference sequence). The V end was cut by 4 bases, the J end by 6 bases, with 7 bases between. This CDR3 has 12 amino acids. This CDR3 reads CASSYGPNEQFF. The CDR3 nucleotides read TGTGCCAGCAGCTATGGACCCAATGAGCAGTTCTTC.

This clonotype was seen repeatedly, ten times or more. The V and J genes are TRBV2 and TRBJ1-6; possibly TRBD1 for D (5 bases). CDR3 length equals 16 residues. Trimming cost V 4 bases and J 8 bases, with 18 bases left between them. Looked up from germline, CDR1 is SNHLY and CDR2 is FYNNEI. CDR3 bases: TGTGCCAGCAGTGTGGGGGATGGGAAAAACCATTCACCCCTCCACTTT. Encoded protein: CASSVGDGKNHSPLHF.

This clonotype came up many times. The V call is TRBV7-9, the J call TRBJ1-1; 11 bases fit TRBD1. Looked up from germline, CDR1 is SEHNR and CDR2 is FQNEAQ (reference sequence). The V segment lost 2 bases and the J segment 11 bases; nucleotides outside the gene matches: 7. The CDR3 has 14 amino acids. In nucleotides, the CDR3 is TGTGCCAGCAGCTTACCGACCGGGACAGGGGGTGCTTTCTTT. It specifies CASSLPTGTGGAFF.

This chain links TRBV14 with TRBJ1-2, with D hard to call. CDR3 size: 15 residues. Per the germline V gene, CDR1 is SGHDN and CDR2 is FVKESK. Trimming took 0 bases from V and 6 from J, leaving 14 bases between them. The CDR3 spells CASSQEPLRRNGYTF. CDR3 bases: TGTGCCAGCAGCCAAGAGCCCCTACGGAGGAATGGCTACACCTTC.

This clonotype was detected ten times or more. The chain is built from TRBV20-1 and TRBJ2-1; D is possibly TRBD2 (6 bases). The CDR3 extends over 13 amino acids. V was pared by 1 base and J by 8 bases, with 12 bases between. Germline CDR1 is DFQATT and CDR2 is SNEGSKA (reference sequence). CDR3 sequence reads: CSARVGASDEQFF. CDR3 in DNA: TGCAGTGCTAGAGTGGGCGCTAGCGATGAGCAGTTCTTC.

The chain combines TRBV24-1 with TRBJ2-2; no clear D gene. V was trimmed by 6 bases and J by 6 bases, leaving 10 bases between them. In germline, CDR1 is KGHDR, CDR2 SFDVKD. The length of the CDR3 is 13 residues. CDR3 region: CATSRIGAGELFF. Here the CDR3 DNA reads TGTGCCACCAGTCGAATAGGAGCCGGGGAGCTGTTTTTT.

Regarding this clonotype: This may be a read error, as it is one base from a much larger clone. The conserved final phenylalanine or tryptophan is absent from the CDR3, which likely points to a read error. The rearrangement uses TRBV6-1 and TRBJ2-5; D is possibly TRBD2 (5 bases). The V gene lost 8 bases and the J gene lost 5 bases, with 18 bases spanning the gap. The CDR3 has 14 amino acids. CDR1 and CDR2 from the germline V gene are MNHNS and SASEGT. The CDR3: CASLPWSGGETQYS. Here the CDR3 DNA reads TGTGCCAGCCTCCCTTGGTCAGGAGGTGAGACCCAGTACTCC.